A single sample is the source of the 19 T cell receptor beta chains below, sequenced in a study of blood T cells in healthy people across ages. The authors ran a second PCR of roughly 7 to 11 cycles using a sample-barcoded 5' primer and a J-beta primer mix. In TCRdb, the 5' RACE reads were re-called with MiXCR into one record per CDR3 protein. The repertoire has 1.4 million or so distinct CDR3 sequences, 40% to 45% of them found once; the top ten carry about 4.1%. Source material: blood. The receptors derive from a woman aged 18-35 years in good health.

The V call is TRBV6-6, the J call TRBJ1-5; TRBD1 matches 8 bases. Germline values: CDR1 MNHNY, CDR2 SVGAGI (reference sequence). Unmatched junction bases numbered 11, after V lost 6 bases and J lost 7 bases. The length of the CDR3 is 15 residues. CDR3 nucleotides: TGTGCCAGCAGCATCCAGGGGGCGGGCGGGCAGCCCCAGCATTTT. It is translated as CASSIQGAGGQPQHF.

The chain joins TRBV4-3 to TRBJ2-2, with D perhaps matching TRBD1 (6 bases). Trimming pared 7 bases from V and 5 bases from J, leaving 14 bases between. The CDR3 runs 14 residues. The V gene's germline CDR1 is LGHNA and CDR2 YSLEER. The CDR3 sequence is CASTWTATTGELFF. The DNA of the CDR3 is TGCGCCAGCACCTGGACAGCGACTACCGGGGAGCTGTTTTTT.

This clonotype has a handful of counts. This chain links TRBV6-2 or TRBV6-3 with TRBJ1-1; possibly TRBD1 for D (5 bases). CDR3 length equals 14 residues. CDR1 and CDR2 from the germline V gene are MNHEY and SVGEGT. The V and J ends lost 7 bases and 1 base respectively, with 13 bases between them. This chain's CDR3 is CASTQGRKNTEAFF. In DNA, the CDR3 is TGTGCCAGCACCCAGGGACGGAAGAACACTGAAGCTTTCTTT.

The rearrangement joins TRBV20-1 to TRBJ2-3; 13 positions agree with TRBD2. Germline V gene sequence: CDR1 DFQATT, CDR2 SNEGSKA (reference sequence). The CDR3 totals 16 residues. The V segment lost 1 base and the J segment 2 bases; nucleotides outside the gene matches: 3. The CDR3 bases are TGCAGTGCTAGAGCCGGACTAGCGGGGGACACAGATACGCAGTATTTT. Translating gives CSARAGLAGDTDTQYF.

This clonotype was seen a single time. The gene calls are TRBV27 and TRBJ2-1, with a tentative D call TRBD1 (6 bases). The last part of the DNA fits TRBJ2-7 better; the J call may be wrong. The CDR3 covers 15 residues. Germline V CDR1 and CDR2: MNHEY, SMNVEV (reference sequence). CDR3 protein: CASSFSGARHNEQYF. The CDR3 DNA follows: TGTGCCAGCAGTTTCTCAGGGGCCCGTCACAATGAGCAGTACTTC.

The gene calls are TRBV6-5 and TRBJ2-3; D is perhaps TRBD2 (6 bases). V lost 5 bases and J 2 bases, leaving 11 bases between the germline ends. The CDR3 spans 14 residues. Germline V gene lookup returns CDR1 MNHEY and CDR2 SVGAGI. CDR3 DNA sequence: TGTGCCAGCAGTCCGGGGGATGTCACAGATACGCAGTATTTT. Translation: CASSPGDVTDTQYF.

This chain links TRBV12-3 or TRBV12-4 with TRBJ2-7; 9 bases line up with TRBD2. The ends lost 4 bases at V and 2 bases at J; junction bases unmatched: 6. CDR3 length: 15 residues. The CDR3 DNA sequence: TGTGCCAGCAGTTCTGGCGGGAGGGGACCCTACGAGCAGTACTTC. This gives the protein CASSSGGRGPYEQYF.

The chain carries TRBV12-3 or TRBV12-4 and TRBJ2-2; 11 bases are shared with TRBD2. The J segment lost 3 bases and the V segment lost 3 bases, leaving 3 bases of the junction unmatched. This CDR3 contains 16 residues. DNA of the CDR3: TGTGCCAGCAGTTTTGGGACTAGCGGATACACCGGGGAGCTGTTTTTT. Residues: CASSFGTSGYTGELFF.

The sample holds a few counts of this clonotype. The V and J genes are TRBV20-1 and TRBJ1-5, with D possibly matching TRBD1 (5 bases). CDR3 length: 16 residues. V was clipped by 0 bases and J by 2 bases, with 14 bases between them. Per the germline V gene, CDR1 is DFQATT and CDR2 is SNEGSKA (reference sequence). The CDR3 coding sequence is TGCAGTGCTAGAGAGAAGGACACCGCGGGCAATCAGCCCCAGCATTTT. Encoded protein: CSAREKDTAGNQPQHF.

The chain joins TRBV27 to TRBJ2-7, with 8 bases identical to TRBD2. This CDR3 has 14 amino acids. Per germline, CDR1 MNHEY and CDR2 SMNVEV (reference sequence). After removal of 5 bases from V and 2 bases from J, the junction contained 5 bases not matched to a gene. The CDR3 reads CASSVRGGPYEQYF. CDR3 coding DNA: TGTGCCAGCAGTGTACGGGGGGGCCCCTACGAGCAGTACTTC.

The chain carries TRBV3-1 and TRBJ2-3, with TRBD2 as a possible D gene (6 bases). Trimming pared 1 base from V and 9 bases from J, leaving 11 bases between. The germline V gene encodes CDR1 LGHDT and CDR2 YNNKEL (reference sequence). The CDR3 runs to 13 residues. CDR3 DNA: TGTGCCAGCAGCCAAGGCGGACTACGAACGCAGTATTTT. Translated: CASSQGGLRTQYF.

The V call is TRBV25-1, the J call TRBJ2-7, with D possibly being TRBD1 (6 bases). The CDR3 consists of 12 residues. The V end lost 5 bases, the J end lost 12 bases, and 17 bases lay between the germline ends. Germline loops: CDR1 MGHDK, CDR2 SYGVNS. The CDR3 bases are TGTGCCAGCAGTCTTTTGCTGGGGGCGCTGTACTTC. Amino acids: CASSLLLGALYF.

On this clonotype itself: An end of the junction does not agree with germline; a read error may underlie this. CDR3 in DNA: TGCGCCAGCAGCTCCACCAGGGTGGGCCTGAGGGGCTACACCTTC. Translating it yields CASSSTRVGLRGYTF. This chain connects TRBV7-9 to TRBJ1-2; D perhaps matches TRBD1 (5 bases). This CDR3 is 15 amino acids long. The germline CDR1 and CDR2 sequences are SEHNR and FQNEAQ (reference sequence).

The chain carries TRBV25-1 and TRBJ2-5; D is possibly TRBD2 (5 bases). CDR3 size: 16 residues. Germline CDR1 reads MGHDK; CDR2 reads SYGVNS. The germline V and J ends were trimmed by 4 bases and 4 bases, with 19 bases remaining between them. The CDR3 DNA sequence: TGTGCCAGCAGTGTTTCCCAGGACTTCCTTTTAGAGACCCAGTACTTC. Residues: CASSVSQDFLLETQYF.

In this sample, this clonotype turned up a few times. The chain is built from TRBV28 and TRBJ2-5, with 10 bases fitting TRBD2. The DNA end favors TRBJ2-7, so the J call may be wrong. CDR1 MDHEN and CDR2 SYDVKM come from the germline V gene. CDR3 length equals 15 residues. The chain's CDR3 is CASSSSSSGSYEQYF. CDR3 bases: TGTGCCAGCAGTTCTAGTTCTAGCGGGAGCTACGAGCAGTACTTC.

This clonotype was counted only a few times. The CDR3 DNA reads as TGTGCCAGCTTAGGAGGGGGAAGCTATGGCTACACCTTC. The encoded protein is CASLGGGSYGYTF. This chain connects TRBV25-1 to TRBJ1-2, with a weak D call TRBD1 (6 bases). Between the trimmed V and J ends, which lost 8 bases and 4 bases, there was a span of 14 bases. Germline V gives CDR1 MGHDK, CDR2 SYGVNS. CDR3 length: 13 amino acids.

This clonotype was recorded a few times. The CDR3 sequence is CASSPSMGYTF. CDR3 coding DNA: TGTGCCAGCAGTCCCAGCATGGGCTACACCTTC. The V gene is TRBV12-3 or TRBV12-4, the J gene TRBJ1-2; D is uncertain. Deletions cut 5 bases from V and 8 bases from J, with 9 bases between. The length of the CDR3 is 11 residues.

This clonotype was detected only a few times. The chain recombines TRBV4-2 with TRBJ2-4; the D gene is possibly TRBD2 (5 bases). Per germline, CDR1 LGHNA and CDR2 YNFKEQ. The CDR3 spans 16 residues. V lost 1 base and J 6 bases, leaving 16 bases between the germline ends. The CDR3 region has the DNA TGTGCCAGCAGCCAAGTGGGGTCGGGCCGGGGAAACATTCAGTACTTC. It translates to CASSQVGSGRGNIQYF.

This chain joins TRBV14 and TRBJ2-5; TRBD2 is a possible D gene (5 bases). Germline V gives CDR1 SGHDN, CDR2 FVKESK. This CDR3 is built from 14 residues. V gave up 1 base and J gave up 11 bases, with 17 bases separating them. CDR3 sequence (DNA): TGTGCCAGCAGCCAAGGACTTAACTACGGGGAGCAGTACTTC. Protein product: CASSQGLNYGEQYF.